A selection of T cell receptor beta chains follows, all from one sample in a study of Tregs in tolerant kidney transplant recipients. Clones were read by immunoSEQ multiplex PCR, and TCRdb kept only the in-frame ones, dropping some. The sample lists tens of thousands of clones; 95% to 96% were seen once. Which antigens these TCRs recognize remains unknown. Sequencing used Tregs from blood cultured with allogeneic cells. The receptors derive from a human donor in good health. Each CDR3 is given without its conserved first and last residue. A D gene is named only where the DNA matches it firmly.

TRBV19,.,TRBJ1-1,ASFSRDRGLNTEAF
TRBV2,TRBD2,TRBJ2-3,ASSQFGLAGGRLADTQY
TRBV2,TRBD1,TRBJ1-5,ASSRQGSSNQPQH
TRBV2,.,TRBJ2-6,ASSEESGANVLT
TRBV6-6,TRBD1,TRBJ2-5,ASTYRGLETQY
TRBV5-1,TRBD1,TRBJ2-1,ASSAGGAYNEQF
TRBV27,.,TRBJ2-5,ASSPQGRVGETQY
TRBV6-4,.,TRBJ2-5,ASSEGGETQY
TRBV18,TRBD1,TRBJ2-2,ASSRQTGGRTGELF
TRBV21-1,.,TRBJ1-4,ASSKGEGSNEKLF
TRBV5-1,.,TRBJ2-3,ASSRTPGSTDTQY
TRBV5-1,.,TRBJ1-3,ASSLAGSGNTIY
TRBV18,TRBD2,TRBJ2-2,ASSPRTSGPGNTGELF
TRBV10-3,.,TRBJ1-1,AISSGFMNTEAF
TRBV16,.,TRBJ1-1,ASSQRPTRSEAF
TRBV4-1,TRBD1,TRBJ1-2,ASSQRDTGVVYGYT
TRBV2,.,TRBJ2-7,ASSDQGFTYEQY
TRBV5-1,TRBD1,TRBJ2-7,ASSSWTGPSYEQY
TRBV7-2,.,TRBJ1-6,ASRPATGLNNSPLH